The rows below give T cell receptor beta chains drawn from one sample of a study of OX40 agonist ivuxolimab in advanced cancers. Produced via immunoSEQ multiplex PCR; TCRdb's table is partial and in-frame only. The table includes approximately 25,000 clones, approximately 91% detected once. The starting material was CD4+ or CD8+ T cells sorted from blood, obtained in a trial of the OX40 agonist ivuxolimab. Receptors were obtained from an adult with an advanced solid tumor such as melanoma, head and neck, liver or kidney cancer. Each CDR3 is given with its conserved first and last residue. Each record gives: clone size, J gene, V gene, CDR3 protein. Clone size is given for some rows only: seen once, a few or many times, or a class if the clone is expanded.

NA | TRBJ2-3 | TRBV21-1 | CASSKGGPPGGTDTQYF
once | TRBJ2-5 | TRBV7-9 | CASSLPPRETQYF
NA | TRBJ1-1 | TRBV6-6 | CASSYGRGMNTEAFF
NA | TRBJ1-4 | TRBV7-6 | CASRTGLEKTETNEKLFF
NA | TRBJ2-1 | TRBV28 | CASSYHKDRGGNEQFF
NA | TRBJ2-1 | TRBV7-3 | CASSAHGGGNEQFF
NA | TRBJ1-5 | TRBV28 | CASRSGSLNQPQHF
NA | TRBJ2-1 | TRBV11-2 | CASSSGLAGNEQFF
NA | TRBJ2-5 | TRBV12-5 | CASASLGRQETQYF
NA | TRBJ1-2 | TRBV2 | CASSEALRTVGGYTF
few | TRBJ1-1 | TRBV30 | CAWAAGDRENTEAFF
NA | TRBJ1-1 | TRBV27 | CASSLLTGLAEAFF
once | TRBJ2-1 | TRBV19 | CASSIGAGGDEQFF
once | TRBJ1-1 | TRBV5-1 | CASSLGYMNTEAFF
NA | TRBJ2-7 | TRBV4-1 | CASSQEEQRTYEQYF
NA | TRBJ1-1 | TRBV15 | CATSRGGGNTEAFF
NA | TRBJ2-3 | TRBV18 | CASSNTDTQYF